The entry below describes one T cell receptor (beta chain). This entry comes from a study of blood T cell repertoires in COVID-19. Study details: COVID-19 samples from acute and convalescent phases originated in the United States, Italy and Spain.

The ends lost 6 bases at V and 0 bases at J; junction bases unmatched: 13. Germline V CDR1 and CDR2: SGDLS, YYNGEE. This CDR3 is 18 amino acids long. In the original analysis: The assay estimated nucleated cells by amplifying reference gene primers. The assay was immunoSEQ multiplex PCR, and TCRdb's table has in-frame clones only and misses some. V, J and clone size reflect that table, while D and trimming were determined from the DNA. This table has more than 100,000 clones, over 65% appearing once. The chain uses TRBV9 and TRBJ2-1; TRBD1 agrees at 9 bases. This TCR was recovered from a human donor with acute or convalescent COVID-19. The donor label of this sample is uncertain. The source material was peripheral blood. The CDR3 DNA follows: TGTGCCAGCAACCCAGAGGGTACAGGGGGCTCCTCCTACAATGAGCAGTTCTTC. Its translation is CASNPEGTGGSSYNEQFF.